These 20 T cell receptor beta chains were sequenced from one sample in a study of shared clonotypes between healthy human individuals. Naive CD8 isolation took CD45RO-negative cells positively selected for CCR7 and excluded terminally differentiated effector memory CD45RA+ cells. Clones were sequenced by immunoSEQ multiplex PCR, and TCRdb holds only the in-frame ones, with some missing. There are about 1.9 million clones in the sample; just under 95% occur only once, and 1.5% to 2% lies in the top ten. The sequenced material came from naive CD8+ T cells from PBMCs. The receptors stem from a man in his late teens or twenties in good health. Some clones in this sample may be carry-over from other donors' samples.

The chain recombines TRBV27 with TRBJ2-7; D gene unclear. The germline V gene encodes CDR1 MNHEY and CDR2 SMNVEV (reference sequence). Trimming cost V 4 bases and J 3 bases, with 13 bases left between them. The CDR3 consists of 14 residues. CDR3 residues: CASSWYRGFYEQYF. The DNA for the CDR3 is TGTGCCAGCAGTTGGTACAGAGGCTTCTACGAGCAGTACTTC.

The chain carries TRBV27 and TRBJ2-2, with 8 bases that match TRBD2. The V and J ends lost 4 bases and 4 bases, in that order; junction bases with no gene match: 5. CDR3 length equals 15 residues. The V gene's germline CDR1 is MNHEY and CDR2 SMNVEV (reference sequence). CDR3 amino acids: CASSSYLAGTGELFF. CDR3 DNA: TGTGCCAGCAGTTCTTATCTAGCGGGCACCGGGGAGCTGTTTTTT.

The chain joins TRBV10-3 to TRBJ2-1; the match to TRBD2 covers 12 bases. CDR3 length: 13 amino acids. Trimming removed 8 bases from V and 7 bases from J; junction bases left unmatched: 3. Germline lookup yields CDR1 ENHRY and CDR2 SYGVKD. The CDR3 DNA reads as TGTGCCATCGCTAGCGGGAGGGCTAATGAGCAGTTCTTC. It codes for CAIASGRANEQFF.

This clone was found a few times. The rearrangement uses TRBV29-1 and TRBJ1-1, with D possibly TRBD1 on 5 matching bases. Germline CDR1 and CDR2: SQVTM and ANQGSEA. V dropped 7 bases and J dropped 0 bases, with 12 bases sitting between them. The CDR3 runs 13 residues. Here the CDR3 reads CSARGGMNTEAFF. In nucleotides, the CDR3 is TGCAGCGCCCGCGGGGGAATGAACACTGAAGCTTTCTTT.

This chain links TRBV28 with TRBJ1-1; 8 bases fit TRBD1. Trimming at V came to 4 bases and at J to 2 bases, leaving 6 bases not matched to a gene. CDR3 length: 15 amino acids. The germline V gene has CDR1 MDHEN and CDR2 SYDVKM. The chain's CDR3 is CASSSGTGENTEAFF. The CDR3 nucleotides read TGTGCCAGCAGTTCTGGGACAGGTGAAAACACTGAAGCTTTCTTT.

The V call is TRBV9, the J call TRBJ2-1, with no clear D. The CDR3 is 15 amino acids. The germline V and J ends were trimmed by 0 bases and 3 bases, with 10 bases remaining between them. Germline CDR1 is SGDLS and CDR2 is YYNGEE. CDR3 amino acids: CASSVATVRYNEQFF. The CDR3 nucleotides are TGTGCCAGCAGCGTAGCCACGGTCCGCTACAATGAGCAGTTCTTC.

The CDR3 loop reads CASSERDGMNTEAFF. CDR3 bases: TGCGCCAGCAGTGAGCGGGACGGCATGAACACTGAAGCTTTCTTT. The V gene is TRBV10-2, the J gene TRBJ1-1, with D tentatively TRBD1 (5 bases). The CDR3 loop spans 15 amino acids. Germline values: CDR1 WSHSY, CDR2 SAAADI. V lost 2 bases to trimming and J lost 0 bases, with 10 bases between them.

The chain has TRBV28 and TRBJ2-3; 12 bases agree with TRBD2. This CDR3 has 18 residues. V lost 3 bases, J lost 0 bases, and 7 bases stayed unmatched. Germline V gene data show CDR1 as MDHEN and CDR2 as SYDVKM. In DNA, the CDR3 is TGTGCCAGCAGTTTGTTGCTAGCGGGAGGGAGTAGCACAGATACGCAGTATTTT. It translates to CASSLLLAGGSSTDTQYF.

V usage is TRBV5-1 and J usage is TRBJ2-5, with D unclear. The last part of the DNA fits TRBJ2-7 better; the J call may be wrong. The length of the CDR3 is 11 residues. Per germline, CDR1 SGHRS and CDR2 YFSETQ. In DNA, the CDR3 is TGCGCCAGCAGCTTTGGGTACGAGCAGTACTTC. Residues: CASSFGYEQYF.

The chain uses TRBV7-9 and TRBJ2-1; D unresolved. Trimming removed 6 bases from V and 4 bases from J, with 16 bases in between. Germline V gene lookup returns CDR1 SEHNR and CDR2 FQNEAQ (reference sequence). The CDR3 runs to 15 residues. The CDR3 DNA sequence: TGTGCCAGCAGACCCCCGAGAGGTGATTACAATGAGCAGTTCTTC. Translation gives CASRPPRGDYNEQFF.

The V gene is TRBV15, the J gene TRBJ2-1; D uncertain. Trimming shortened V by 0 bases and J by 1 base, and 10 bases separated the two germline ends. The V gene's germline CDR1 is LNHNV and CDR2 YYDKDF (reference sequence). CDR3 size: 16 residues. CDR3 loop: CATSRDPRVSYNEQFF. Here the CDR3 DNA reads TGTGCCACCAGCAGAGACCCTAGGGTTTCCTACAATGAGCAGTTCTTC.

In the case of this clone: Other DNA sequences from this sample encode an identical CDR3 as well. CDR3 sequence (DNA): TGTGCCAGCAGCCCCCGGGGGTCCTACGAGCAGTACTTC. This translates into CASSPRGSYEQYF. The rearrangement joins TRBV7-9 to TRBJ2-7; D possibly corresponds to TRBD2 (6 bases). The CDR3 length is 13 residues. The V end lost 5 bases, the J end lost 1 base, and 9 bases lay between the germline ends. CDR1 and CDR2 (germline): SEHNR, FQNEAQ (reference sequence).

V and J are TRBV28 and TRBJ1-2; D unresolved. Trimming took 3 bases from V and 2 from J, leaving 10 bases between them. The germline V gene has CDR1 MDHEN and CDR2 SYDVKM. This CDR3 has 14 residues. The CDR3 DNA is TGTGCCAGCAGTTTGCCGAGGGTAAACTATGGCTACACCTTC. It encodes CASSLPRVNYGYTF.

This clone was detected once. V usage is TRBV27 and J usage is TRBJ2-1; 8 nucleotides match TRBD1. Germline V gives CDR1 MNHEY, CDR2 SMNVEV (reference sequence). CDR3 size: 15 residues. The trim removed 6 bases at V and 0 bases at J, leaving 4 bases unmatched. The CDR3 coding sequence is TGTGCCAGCAGCCCGGGACAGGCCTCCTACAATGAGCAGTTCTTC. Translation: CASSPGQASYNEQFF.

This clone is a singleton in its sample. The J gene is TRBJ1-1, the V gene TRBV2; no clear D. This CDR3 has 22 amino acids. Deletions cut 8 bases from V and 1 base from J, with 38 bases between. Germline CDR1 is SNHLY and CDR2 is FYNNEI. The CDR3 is CASATPGVTRTGQDPTNTEAFF. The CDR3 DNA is TGTGCCAGCGCAACTCCTGGGGTGACTCGAACGGGTCAGGACCCTACGAACACTGAAGCTTTCTTT.

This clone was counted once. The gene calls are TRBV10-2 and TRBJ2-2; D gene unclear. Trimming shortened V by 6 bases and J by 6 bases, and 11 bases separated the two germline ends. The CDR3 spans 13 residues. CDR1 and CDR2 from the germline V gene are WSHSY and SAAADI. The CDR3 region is CASSPAVSGELFF. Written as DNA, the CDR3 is TGCGCCAGCAGCCCAGCCGTCTCCGGGGAGCTGTTTTTT.

CDR3 residues: CASSAMGGEAFF. Here the CDR3 DNA reads TGTGCCAGCAGCGCGATGGGGGGAGAAGCGTTTTTT. The J gene is TRBJ1-4, the V gene TRBV7-9; D might be TRBD1 (5 bases). The CDR3 spans 12 residues. V was clipped by 5 bases and J by 16 bases, with 17 bases between them. Per the germline V gene, CDR1 is SEHNR and CDR2 is FQNEAQ (reference sequence).

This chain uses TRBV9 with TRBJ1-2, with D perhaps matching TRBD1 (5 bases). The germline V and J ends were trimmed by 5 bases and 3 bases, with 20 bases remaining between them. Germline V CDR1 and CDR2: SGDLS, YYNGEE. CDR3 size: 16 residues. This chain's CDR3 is CASSPASGSGYYGYTF. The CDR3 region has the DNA TGTGCCAGCAGTCCCGCCTCAGGGTCGGGGTACTATGGCTACACCTTC. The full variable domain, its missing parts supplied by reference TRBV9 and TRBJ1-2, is DSGVTQTPKHLITATGQRVTLRCSPRSGDLSVYWYQQSLDQGLQFLIQYYNGEERAKGNILERFSAQQFPDLHSELNLSSLELGDSALYFCASSPASGSGYYGYTFGSGTRLTVV.

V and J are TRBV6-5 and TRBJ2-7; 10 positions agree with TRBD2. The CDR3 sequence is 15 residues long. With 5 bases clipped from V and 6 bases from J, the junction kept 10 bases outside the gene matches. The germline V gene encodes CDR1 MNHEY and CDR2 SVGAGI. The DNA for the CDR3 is TGTGCCAGCAGTGCTTCGCCTAGCGGGAGTCCCGAGCAGTACTTC. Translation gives CASSASPSGSPEQYF.

The CDR3 DNA sequence: TGTGCCAGCAGCTGGGGGGGCCAGACCTACGAGCAGTACTTC. Protein product: CASSWGGQTYEQYF. The gene calls are TRBV11-2 and TRBJ2-7; possible D gene TRBD2, 7 bases. The CDR3 runs to 14 residues. Germline V gives CDR1 SGHAT, CDR2 FQNNGV. V lost 4 bases and J 2 bases, leaving 12 bases between the germline ends.